This paragraph covers one T cell receptor beta chain sequence. Clones were read by immunoSEQ multiplex PCR, and TCRdb kept only the in-frame ones, dropping some. In the table there are under 450,000 clones, roughly four fifths of which are singletons. This sample was included in a study of blood T cell repertoires in COVID-19. Overall study context: The United States, Italy and Spain were the sources of the acute and convalescent COVID-19 samples.

The study recruited people aged roughly 18 to 100 years across under 25 US areas. Cohort assignment relied on participant-reported clinical history. Two consecutive negative NP/OP PCR tests, clearance, or resolved symptoms defined Cohort 3 recovery. Sequencing was performed on PBMCs or T cells enriched from blood (not recorded which). This receptor was taken from a woman in her fifties or sixties who had recovered from COVID-19.

CDR3 protein: CASSLYATEKLFF. In nucleotides, the CDR3 is TGTGCCAGCAGCTTATACGCTACCGAAAAACTGTTTTTT. The V and J genes are TRBV5-4 and TRBJ1-4; D not certain. This CDR3 has 13 amino acids. Deletions cut 2 bases from V and 8 bases from J, with 10 bases between. Germline CDR1 and CDR2: SGHNT and YYREEE (reference sequence).